This T cell receptor beta chain was obtained from a study of post-analysis software for immune sequencing data. Whole-study context: Progressive-relapsing, secondary progressive and relapsing-remitting multiple sclerosis were among the disease courses included.

As concerns this clonotype: The target antigen is unknown.

Presence of unique molecular identifiers characterized the TCR beta cDNA libraries. When about 1 to 11 million T cells were used, they gave around 500,000 cDNA molecules. TCRdb fed the PCR reads into MiXCR, producing one record per CDR3 protein. The table records hundreds of thousands of distinct CDR3 sequences, just over 35% of them present only once. The germline gives CDR1 LNHNV, CDR2 YYDKDF (reference sequence). Between the trimmed V and J ends, which lost 4 bases and 4 bases, there was a span of 11 bases. This CDR3 region has 14 residues. The study's findings and limits: Normalized Chao1 diversity was significantly reduced in patients versus controls. About five TRBV segments, including TRBV5-6, TRBV5-1 and TRBV20-1, were more frequent in patients than controls. Under F measure analysis, samples from one preparation batch co-clustered strongly.

The rearrangement uses TRBV15 and TRBJ2-4; no reliable D call. The specimen sequenced was blood. This receptor was identified in a girl between 10 and 17 years old with multiple sclerosis. The DNA for the CDR3 is TGTGCCACCAGCAAGGGAACAGATAAAAACATTCAGTACTTC. Its translation is CATSKGTDKNIQYF. The whole variable domain, remainder taken from reference TRBV15 and TRBJ2-4, is DAMVIQNPRYQVTQFGKPVTLSCSQTLNHNVMYWYQQKSSQAPKLLFHYYDKDFNNEADTPDNFQSRRPNTSFCFLDIRSPGLGDTAMYLCATSKGTDKNIQYFGAGTRLSVL.